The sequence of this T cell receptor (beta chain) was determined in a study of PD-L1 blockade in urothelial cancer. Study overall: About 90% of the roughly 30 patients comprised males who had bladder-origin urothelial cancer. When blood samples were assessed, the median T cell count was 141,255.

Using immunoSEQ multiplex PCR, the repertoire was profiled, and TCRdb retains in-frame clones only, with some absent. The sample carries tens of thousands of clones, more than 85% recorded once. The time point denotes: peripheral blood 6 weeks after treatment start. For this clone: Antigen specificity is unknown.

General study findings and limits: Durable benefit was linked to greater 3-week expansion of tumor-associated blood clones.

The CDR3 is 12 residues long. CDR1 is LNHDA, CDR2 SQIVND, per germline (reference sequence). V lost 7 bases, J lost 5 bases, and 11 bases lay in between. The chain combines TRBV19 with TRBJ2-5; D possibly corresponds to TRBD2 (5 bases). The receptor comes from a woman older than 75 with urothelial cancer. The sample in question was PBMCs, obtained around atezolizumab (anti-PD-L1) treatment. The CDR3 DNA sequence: TGTGCCAGTACTGGGAGTCAGGAGACCCAGTACTTC. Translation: CASTGSQETQYF.